The 30 T cell receptor beta chains below were found in one sample sequenced in a study of blood T cell repertoires in COVID-19. Here immunoSEQ multiplex PCR was the method, and the copy in TCRdb shows in-frame clones only, minus some. The table records a few hundred thousand clones, 70% to 85% of them present only once. Sequenced sample: peripheral blood. The origin of the receptors is a woman of 80 years or more with acute or convalescent COVID-19.

V usage is TRBV29-1 and J usage is TRBJ2-1; a weak D match, TRBD1 (6 bases). The CDR3 contains 16 residues. The germline gives CDR1 SQVTM, CDR2 ANQGSEA. V lost 2 bases, J lost 9 bases, and 23 bases lay in between. The CDR3, as DNA: TGCAGCGTTGAATTGCTCGGGCTAGGGGGTACCGGTGAGCAGTTCTTC. This codes for CSVELLGLGGTGEQFF.

This clone appeared a single time. The V and J genes are TRBV5-6 and TRBJ1-5; tentatively, D is TRBD1 (5 bases). The CDR3 has 14 residues. Trimming removed 3 bases from V and 10 bases from J, with 17 bases in between. The V gene's germline CDR1 is SGHDT and CDR2 YYEEEE. The CDR3 sequence: CASSSWRGESPQHF. The CDR3, as DNA: TGTGCCAGCAGCTCCTGGAGGGGCGAAAGTCCCCAGCATTTT.

This clone was seen repeatedly, ten times or more. The chain employs TRBV21-1 and TRBJ2-1; no check of the table's D call, TRBD1, against the DNA was made. TRBV21-1 is described as a pseudogene. This CDR3 has 14 amino acids. The CDR3, as DNA: TGTGCCAGCAGCCACCGGGACACGAACAATGAGCAGTTCTTC. Amino acids: CASSHRDTNNEQFF.

This clone showed up many times. J is TRBJ2-7 and V is TRBV18, with unresolved D. V was shortened by 2 bases and J by 2 bases, with 7 bases between the two germline ends. Per germline, CDR1 KGHSH and CDR2 LQKENI. This CDR3 is built from 13 residues. The CDR3 is CASSPSSPYEQYF. CDR3 sequence (DNA): TGTGCCAGCTCACCATCTAGTCCCTACGAGCAGTACTTC.

J is TRBJ1-4 and V is TRBV6-2 or TRBV6-3; TRBD1 agrees at 9 bases. With 2 bases clipped from V and 5 bases from J, the junction kept 6 bases outside the gene matches. The CDR3 extends over 16 amino acids. Germline-derived CDR1 and CDR2 are MNHEY and SVGEGT. In DNA form, the CDR3 reads TGTGCCAGCAGTTACAGGACAGGGGCTCCAAATGAAAAACTGTTTTTT. It yields the protein CASSYRTGAPNEKLFF.

This sequence joins TRBV30 and TRBJ2-7; no firm D call. V lost 2 bases to trimming and J lost 5 bases, with 7 bases between them. The CDR3 length is 11 residues. Germline CDR1 and CDR2: GTSNPN and SVGIG (reference sequence). This chain's CDR3 is CAWSRVNEQYF. DNA of the CDR3: TGTGCCTGGAGTCGGGTGAACGAGCAGTACTTC. The variable domain in full, with the rest retrieved from reference TRBV30 and TRBJ2-7, is SQTIHQWPATLVQPVGSPLSLECTVEGTSNPNLYWYRQAAGRGLQLLFYSVGIGQISSEVPQNLSASRPQDRQFILSSKKLLLSDSGFYLCAWSRVNEQYFGPGTRLTVT.

The chain employs TRBV6-1 and TRBJ1-5; no firm D call. CDR1 is MNHNS, CDR2 SASEGT, per germline. Between the trimmed V and J ends, which lost 3 bases and 2 bases, there was a span of 11 bases. CDR3 length: 15 amino acids. The CDR3 coding sequence is TGTGCCAGCAGTGACAGCGGCGTGGGCAATCAGCCCCAGCATTTT. Amino acids: CASSDSGVGNQPQHF.

This chain joins TRBV6-5 and TRBJ2-7; TRBD2 aligns across 8 bases. J was trimmed by 4 bases and V by 5 bases; bases with no gene match: 7. The CDR3 sequence is 14 residues long. Per germline, CDR1 MNHEY and CDR2 SVGAGI. The CDR3 region is CASSQIAGTYEQYF. As DNA, the CDR3 is TGTGCCAGCAGTCAGATAGCGGGAACATACGAGCAGTACTTC.

The J gene is TRBJ1-3, the V gene TRBV5-1; D perhaps matches TRBD1 (5 bases). Germline CDR1 SGHRS, CDR2 YFSETQ. The CDR3 loop spans 15 amino acids. V gave up 0 bases and J gave up 3 bases, with 10 bases separating them. CDR3 in DNA: TGCGCCAGCAGCTTGGGGGGCGCGCGTGGAAACACCATATATTTT. It yields the protein CASSLGGARGNTIYF. Complete variable domain (other parts from reference TRBV5-1 and TRBJ1-3): KAGVTQTPRYLIKTRGQQVTLSCSPISGHRSVSWYQQTPGQGLQFLFEYFSETQRNKGNFPGRFSGRQFSNSRSEMNVSTLELGDSALYLCASSLGGARGNTIYFGEGSWLTVV.

The chain employs TRBV7-9 and TRBJ1-2; 9 nucleotides align to TRBD1. CDR3 length equals 13 residues. CDR1 SEHNR and CDR2 FQNEAQ come from the germline V gene (reference sequence). J was trimmed by 8 bases and V by 6 bases; bases with no gene match: 7. CDR3 in amino acids: CASRKQGAGGYTF. The CDR3 region has the DNA TGTGCCAGCAGAAAACAGGGGGCAGGGGGCTACACCTTC.

This clone was seen once. CDR3 nucleotides: TGTGCCAGCAGTCGTATAGGGGGCCAGAATTATGGCTACACCTTC. This encodes CASSRIGGQNYGYTF. The chain recombines TRBV6-6 with TRBJ1-2; 7 bases line up with TRBD1. The J segment lost 5 bases and the V segment lost 5 bases, leaving 11 bases of the junction unmatched. The CDR3 sequence is 15 residues long. Germline CDR1 MNHNY, CDR2 SVGAGI (reference sequence).

V is TRBV9 and J is TRBJ2-1; a possible D gene is TRBD1 (6 bases). Germline CDR1 reads SGDLS; CDR2 reads YYNGEE. CDR3 length equals 17 residues. Trimming took 6 bases from V and 7 from J, leaving 26 bases between them. Written as DNA, the CDR3 is TGTGCCAGCAAACCGGGGCTGGCAGGGGAGTTGATGAATGAGCAGTTCTTC. This codes for CASKPGLAGELMNEQFF.

Only one count was recorded for this clone. The CDR3 sequence is CASSTSGSNTGELFF. The DNA for the CDR3 is TGTGCCAGCAGCACTAGCGGGAGCAACACCGGGGAGCTGTTTTTT. The J gene is TRBJ2-2, the V gene TRBV5-6; 11 nucleotides align to TRBD2. The CDR3 contains 15 residues. Germline assignment: CDR1 SGHDT and CDR2 YYEEEE. The J segment lost 2 bases and the V segment lost 4 bases, leaving 1 base of the junction unmatched.

This clone was seen more than once but under ten times. The J gene is TRBJ2-1, the V gene TRBV7-2; TRBD1 matches 7 bases. The CDR3 totals 13 residues. Germline assignment: CDR1 SGHTA and CDR2 FQGNSA. The J segment lost 10 bases and the V segment lost 4 bases, leaving 7 bases of the junction unmatched. In DNA, the CDR3 is TGTGCCAGCAGCTCTCCGACAGGGCAAGAGCAGTTCTTC. Its translation: CASSSPTGQEQFF.

This sequence joins TRBV2 and TRBJ2-5; TRBD2 agrees at 8 bases. The length of the CDR3 is 14 residues. J was trimmed by 4 bases and V by 8 bases; bases with no gene match: 9. CDR1 is SNHLY, CDR2 FYNNEI, per germline. The DNA for the CDR3 is TGTGCCAGCCAGCAAGCGGGAGTGCGAGAGACCCAGTACTTC. Its translation is CASQQAGVRETQYF.

The chain links TRBV5-1 to TRBJ1-2; 8 bases are a match to TRBD1. The CDR3 covers 16 residues. Unmatched junction bases numbered 14, after V lost 4 bases and J lost 6 bases. Germline CDR1 SGHRS, CDR2 YFSETQ. The CDR3 region is CASSRDRGAPGDGYTF. In DNA, the CDR3 is TGCGCCAGCAGCCGTGACAGGGGAGCCCCGGGTGATGGCTACACCTTC.

The chain combines TRBV24-1 with TRBJ2-2; no reliable D call. The CDR3 has 13 amino acids. Germline loops: CDR1 KGHDR, CDR2 SFDVKD. Trimming shortened V by 5 bases and J by 0 bases, and 3 bases separated the two germline ends. CDR3 coding DNA: TGTGCCACCAGTGGGCCGAACACCGGGGAGCTGTTTTTT. This codes for CATSGPNTGELFF.

In its sample, this clone was seen a few times. The rearrangement joins TRBV18 to TRBJ1-6; TRBD1 matches at 8 bases. This CDR3 region has 14 residues. CDR1 and CDR2 (germline): KGHSH, LQKENI. The junction had 6 bases not matched to a gene; V was cut back by 3 bases and J by 11 bases. CDR3 sequence (DNA): TGTGCCAGCTCACCCGACAGGGGAAGTACACCCCTCCACTTT. Translated: CASSPDRGSTPLHF.

In regard to this clone: At the DNA level, this CDR3 is encoded by other sequences in the same sample as well. The V gene is TRBV4-1, the J gene TRBJ2-5; TRBD2 aligns across 7 bases. The J segment lost 5 bases and the V segment lost 2 bases, leaving 2 bases of the junction unmatched. This CDR3 has 13 amino acids. The germline V gene encodes CDR1 MGHRA and CDR2 YSYEKL. The CDR3 DNA reads as TGCGCCAGCAGCCAAATCGGGGGGGAGACCCAGTACTTC. Translating it yields CASSQIGGETQYF.

As DNA, the CDR3 is TGTGCCAGCGGGGGCCTCACGGGGTACACTGAAGCTTTCTTT. As protein: CASGGLTGYTEAFF. This chain joins TRBV2 and TRBJ1-1; tentatively, D is TRBD1 (6 bases). There are 14 residues in the CDR3. Trimming took 8 bases from V and 3 from J, leaving 16 bases between them. Per germline, CDR1 SNHLY and CDR2 FYNNEI.

The chain combines TRBV6-5 with TRBJ2-7; 7 positions match TRBD1. The CDR3 runs 14 residues. Germline CDR1 is MNHEY and CDR2 is SVGAGI. V lost 2 bases and J lost 0; bases outside the gene matches: 1. CDR3 sequence: CASSYDRASYEQYF. CDR3 sequence (DNA): TGTGCCAGCAGTTACGACAGGGCCTCCTACGAGCAGTACTTC.

V gene TRBV7-2 combines with J gene TRBJ2-4, with D unresolved. The germline gives CDR1 SGHTA, CDR2 FQGNSA. V lost 2 bases, J lost 7 bases, and 9 bases lay in between. This CDR3 is 13 amino acids long. CDR3 sequence: CASSLSASNIQYF. The CDR3 DNA reads TGTGCCAGCAGCTTAAGCGCGAGTAACATTCAGTACTTC. The entire variable domain, with the rest obtained from reference TRBV7-2 and TRBJ2-4, is as follows: GAGVSQSPSNKVTEKGKDVELRCDPISGHTALYWYRQSLGQGLEFLIYFQGNSAPDKSGLPSDRFSAERTGGSVSTLTIQRTQQEDSAVYLCASSLSASNIQYFGAGTRLSVL.

The chain recombines TRBV5-1 with TRBJ2-1; 7 bases match TRBD2. This CDR3 is 15 amino acids long. Germline CDR1 is SGHRS and CDR2 is YFSETQ. V was clipped by 4 bases and J by 1 base; unmatched bases: 5. CDR3 sequence: CASSLQGGSYNEQFF. DNA for the CDR3: TGCGCCAGCAGCCTCCAGGGAGGGTCCTACAATGAGCAGTTCTTC.

The chain couples TRBV6-5 to TRBJ1-1; D is unclear. This CDR3 has 14 residues. The V and J ends lost 2 bases and 1 base respectively, with 8 bases between them. Germline CDR1 reads MNHEY; CDR2 reads SVGAGI. CDR3 DNA sequence: TGTGCCAGCAGTTACACTCAGGCGAACACTGAAGCTTTCTTT. Amino acid sequence: CASSYTQANTEAFF.

The chain couples TRBV25-1 to TRBJ2-2; TRBD1 aligns across 8 bases. There are 15 residues in the CDR3. J lost 4 bases, V lost 6 bases, and 7 bases had no gene match. CDR1 is MGHDK and CDR2 is SYGVNS in the germline V gene. The CDR3 nucleotides are TGTGCCAGCAGCGGACAGGGTCGGATCACCGGGGAGCTGTTTTTT. It encodes CASSGQGRITGELFF.

This clone was observed a handful of times. The rearrangement links TRBV11-2 to TRBJ1-6; no definite D call. This CDR3 is 14 amino acids long. Per germline, CDR1 SGHAT and CDR2 FQNNGV. Trimming left V 0 bases short and J 5 bases short, with 5 bases between. The CDR3 here is CASSLDSNNSPLHF. DNA of the CDR3: TGTGCCAGCAGCTTAGACAGTAATAATTCACCCCTCCACTTT.

The CDR3 loop is CASSRTPRSGNTIYF. The CDR3 nucleotides read TGTGCCAGTAGCCGGACACCCCGCTCTGGAAACACCATATATTTT. The chain couples TRBV19 to TRBJ1-3; a possible D gene is TRBD1 (5 bases). The CDR3 covers 15 residues. Germline V CDR1 and CDR2: LNHDA, SQIVND (reference sequence). Trimming took 6 bases from V and 0 from J, leaving 12 bases between them. Combining the CDR3 with reference TRBV19 and TRBJ1-3 gives the whole variable domain DGGITQSPKYLFRKEGQNVTLSCEQNLNHDAMYWYRQDPGQGLRLIYYSQIVNDFQKGDIAEGYSVSREKKESFPLTVTSAQKNPTAFYLCASSRTPRSGNTIYFGEGSWLTVV.

CDR3 nucleotides: TGTGCCAGCAGCCAGCGACAGCCTATCGCGACGGGGGAGCTGTTTTTT. The encoded protein is CASSQRQPIATGELFF. This rearrangement joins TRBV21-1 to TRBJ2-2; the table's D gene call, TRBD1, was not cross checked with the DNA. TRBV21-1 is annotated as a pseudogene. This CDR3 spans 16 amino acids.

This clone was counted a single time. As DNA, the CDR3 is TGTGCCAGCAGTGAAGTGGCCCGCACAGATACGCAGTATTTT. The encoded protein is CASSEVARTDTQYF. This chain joins TRBV2 and TRBJ2-3; D call uncertain. The CDR3 totals 14 residues. The germline V gene encodes CDR1 SNHLY and CDR2 FYNNEI. V was clipped by 1 base and J by 1 base, with 6 bases between them.

The CDR3 here is CSGSTGNYGYTF. Here the CDR3 DNA reads TGCAGCGGGTCAACAGGGAACTATGGCTACACCTTC. The chain recombines TRBV29-1 with TRBJ1-2, with a weak D call TRBD1 (6 bases). The ends were cut back, 7 bases at V and 2 bases at J, with 11 bases in the middle. Germline V lookup: CDR1 SQVTM, CDR2 ANQGSEA. The CDR3 has 12 amino acids.